This T cell receptor beta chain originates from a study of OX40 agonist ivuxolimab in advanced cancers. Notes on the study in general: Partial responders at 0.1-3.0 mg/kg showed near-lowest clonal expansion. Normalized T-cell clonal expansion was also low in some nonresponders.

CDR1 is SGHRS and CDR2 is YFSETQ in the germline V gene. The CDR3 extends over 14 amino acids. Germline trimming cut 4 bases from V and 2 bases from J; bases unmatched to any gene: 5. Autoimmune disease history or systemic immunosuppression excluded patients. Peripheral blood came from all dose cohorts at three timepoints. To note about this clone: Its antigen remains unidentified.

The table came from immunoSEQ multiplex PCR; TCRdb's copy has only in-frame clones and leaves some out. The table records around 70,000 clones, more than 85% of them present only once. Sequencing used CD4+ or CD8+ T cells sorted from blood, obtained in a trial of the OX40 agonist ivuxolimab. The rearrangement joins TRBV5-1 to TRBJ2-5; 7 bases are shared with TRBD2. This receptor was identified in an adult with an advanced solid tumor such as melanoma, head and neck, liver or kidney cancer. CDR3 protein: CASSLAAGQETQYF. The CDR3 nucleotides are TGCGCCAGCAGCCTCGCAGCGGGGCAAGAGACCCAGTACTTC.